Listed below are T cell receptor beta chains from one sample, sequenced in a study of cytomegalovirus exposure and HLA in healthy donors. Sequenced by immunoSEQ multiplex PCR; TCRdb stores in-frame clones only, minus some. Of 150,000 to 200,000 clones in the sample, around four fifths are singletons; the top ten hold 6% to 9%. Sequencing used PBMCs. The receptors were gathered from a man aged 18 to 35 in good health and CMV-seropositive. The CDR3 runs from the conserved cysteine through the conserved F or W. D genes are given only for firm matches. Size tells how often a clone was seen (once, few, many) or the class of an expanded clone, and some rows leave it out.

j_call d_call clone_size v_call cdr3_nt cdr3_aa
TRBJ2-2 TRBD2 . TRBV19 TGTGCCAGTAGTATGAATCCTTCGCGGGAGTTTATCACCGGGGAGCTGTTTTTT CASSMNPSREFITGELFF
TRBJ2-1 TRBD2 once TRBV5-1 TGCGCCAGCAGCCCGAGGACTAGCGGGAGGGTAGATGAGCAGTTCTTC CASSPRTSGRVDEQFF
TRBJ1-2 . few TRBV28 TGTGCCAGCAGTTTATCCCCTAGAGGCTACACCTTC CASSLSPRGYTF
TRBJ2-7 TRBD2 . TRBV6-6 TGTGCCAGCAGTTACTCGCGACTAGCGCTTAGCTACGAGCAGTACTTC CASSYSRLALSYEQYF
TRBJ2-7 TRBD2 . TRBV11-2 TGTGCCAGCAGCTCCCGACTAGCGGGAGTACTGCGGGAGCAGTACTTC CASSSRLAGVLREQYF
TRBJ2-1 TRBD2 . TRBV7-8 TGTGCCAGCAGCTTAGTGACTAGCGTCGACAATGAGCAGTTCTTC CASSLVTSVDNEQFF
TRBJ2-2 . . TRBV4-3 TGCGCCAGCAGCCAAGATCGGGGGGCCGGGACTCTGAACACCGGGGAGCTGTTTTTT CASSQDRGAGTLNTGELFF
TRBJ2-7 . few TRBV7-9 TGTGCCAGCAGCGAACAGGGCTACGAGCAGTACTTC CASSEQGYEQYF
TRBJ1-4 . once TRBV27 TGTGCCAGCAGCCTCCGATGGGCAGGGAGGGGTGAAAAACTGTTTTTT CASSLRWAGRGEKLFF
TRBJ2-7 . . TRBV9 TGTGCCAGCAGCGTAGGCGATCGAGGGTACGAGCAGTACTTC CASSVGDRGYEQYF
TRBJ2-3 TRBD2 . TRBV9 TGTGCCAGCAGCCCCACTAGCGAGAGCACAGATACGCAGTATTTT CASSPTSESTDTQYF
TRBJ2-3 . . TRBV5-1 TGCGCCAGCAGCCGTTCGAGCAGGGCCCTCGATACGCAGTATTTT CASSRSSRALDTQYF
TRBJ2-2 TRBD2 . TRBV6-4 TGTGCCAGCAGCCTTCGGACTAGCGGGAGTGCCGGGGAGCTGTTTTTT CASSLRTSGSAGELFF
TRBJ1-1 . . TRBV5-4 TGTGCCAGCAGTTTCGGGTCGAACACTGAAGCTTTCTTT CASSFGSNTEAFF
TRBJ2-1 . . TRBV28 TGTGCCAGCAGATTCCAGGGTGGGAATGAGCAGTTCTTC CASRFQGGNEQFF
TRBJ1-2 . . TRBV7-8 TGTGCCAGCAGCCGAGACAGCTATGGCTACACCTTC CASSRDSYGYTF
TRBJ2-1 . . TRBV7-9 TGTGCCAGCAGCCCCGACTCCGATGAGCAGTTCTTC CASSPDSDEQFF